The following is a T cell receptor (beta chain) sequence with its context. The antigen it recognizes is unknown. No base qualities exist here, and no much larger clone lies one base off it. This sample is part of a study of T cells in Graves' hyperthyroidism and ophthalmopathy (dated by TCRdb to 2018 to 2020). For the study in its entirety: Peripheral blood samples were taken at the time of initial diagnosis, prior to any treatment. The 100 or so discovery patients were divided at random into training and test sets in a 7:3 ratio. Once sampling was done, hyperthyroidism patients were given methimazole at a starting dose of 30 mg daily, whereas ophthalmopathy patients were given high-dose intravenous methylprednisolone. In addition, the study compared T-cell repertoires in thyroid tissue and in blood from roughly 6 Graves' hyperthyroidism patients. To identify TCR V-J signatures that set the groups apart, the researchers used a discovery cohort of 100 patients, made up of 40 to 45 with Graves' ophthalmopathy and some 60 with stable Graves' hyperthyroidism. The paper describes TCR Vbeta CDR3 sequencing of 140 or so peripheral blood samples, made up of around 41 ophthalmopathy patients, approximately 73 hyperthyroidism patients and around 17 progressor patients. Prospective prediction of ophthalmopathy was tested in an independent validation cohort of fewer than 20 hyperthyroidism patients and 17 patients who later progressed to ophthalmopathy.

What the research found in general, with its limitations: In cross-validation, a model built on a 13 V-J signature told ophthalmopathy apart from stable hyperthyroidism with under 90% sensitivity and roughly 82% specificity, and in testing the same model reached 80%/75%. Sample size was not statistically predetermined, and blinding of investigators to group allocation was not performed. In validation, the model predicted progression to ophthalmopathy a median of about 6.5 months before onset, with approximately 68% sensitivity and around 76% specificity. Blood samples also contained most of the expanded thyroid clonotypes (frequency above 0.001), which suggests that blood repertoires may reflect thyroid immune responses.

The TCR beta CDR3 regions were amplified from the RNA transcripts. For the first round of RT-PCR on the TCR CDR3, the HTBI primer set was used together with the Qiagen OneStep RT-PCR kit. The libraries were constructed in a second round of multiplex PCR and then size-selected and purified. Sequencing of the libraries was done on an Illumina HiSeq2000 using paired-end 100 bp reads. The published analysis was carried out like this. SOAPnuke was used to process the raw data, removing reads that contained adapters or uncalled bases, had a mean Phred below 15, or lacked an exact match to the constant primer or identifier. COPE v1.2.5 was used to merge high-quality paired reads, and clonotypes were defined as unique nucleotide sequences. MiTCR v1.1 was used to align clonotypes to the IMGT TRBV, TRBD and TRBJ reference segments. Analysis was restricted to V-J combinations with a frequency above 0.0001, which covered roughly 99% of repertoires. The TCS score was defined as the ratio of F50 (clonal expansion) to E x V (chaos), calculated using BLOSUM62-based TCRdist between CDR3 peptides within each V-J. Welch's t-statistics and random forest reduced around 520 V-J features to 13, which were used in a naive Bayes classifier (R e1071). The public sequencing data were trimmed at Q25 with fastp and processed into clonotypes with MiXCR by TCRdb, which kept only in-frame beta chains. All rows with the same CDR3 protein become a single entry with the most common DNA and genes. The V and J calls and clone size come from TCRdb's table, not from the authors' own analysis. This sample gives over 700,000 distinct CDR3 sequences in total; under 20% of them show up just once. Approximately 15% of the sample belongs to the ten largest clones.

The hyperthyroidism patients were between 18 and 65 years old and newly diagnosed, with a disease duration of less than 2 months. Exclusion was applied to patients with uncontrolled infections, other autoimmune diseases, pregnancy or lactation. Diagnoses relied on clinical symptoms, serum thyroxine and TRAb, thyroid ultrasound and orbital computed tomography. Blood from progressor patients was drawn when they were first diagnosed with hyperthyroidism, before any ophthalmopathy symptoms appeared. PBMCs were separated from roughly 10 ml of fresh peripheral blood using Ficoll-Paque density gradient centrifugation. Progressor patients were first diagnosed with Graves' hyperthyroidism and then developed ophthalmopathy during follow-up. Total RNA was extracted with Trizol reagent, and quality was checked on an Agilent 2100 Bioanalyzer. The junction carries 10 bases between V and J, which are trimmed by 4 bases and 4 bases respectively. The germline V gene (reference sequence) yields SEHNR for CDR1 and FQNEAQ for CDR2. Its CDR3 holds 13 amino acids, cysteine through phenylalanine. Only the CDR3 part of the read is kept: 39 bases, read in frame from the first base.

This clonotype was sampled from a woman in her forties or fifties with Graves' hyperthyroidism that later progressed to Graves' ophthalmopathy. Here the chain combines TRBV7-9 and TRBJ1-1, with no confident D gene call. Material: blood. The CDR3 protein: CASSSPHTTEAFF. The DNA is as follows: TGTGCCAGCAGCTCTCCTCACACCACTGAAGCTTTCTTT. The CDR3 plus the reference TRBV7-9 and TRBJ1-1 genes for the other parts give the full variable domain: DTGVSQNPRHKITKRGQNVTFRCDPISEHNRLYWYRQTLGQGPEFLTYFQNEAQLEKSRLLSDRFSAERPKGSFSTLEIQRTEQGDSAMYLCASSSPHTTEAFFGQGTRLTVV.